These 13 T cell receptor beta chains were all obtained from the same sample, sequenced in a study of blood T cell repertoires in COVID-19. Assay used: immunoSEQ multiplex PCR; TCRdb lists only in-frame clones, some missing. The data contain 25,000 to 35,000 clones, 90% to 95% of them singletons. The sample comprised peripheral blood. The origin of the receptors is a human donor in a cohort sampled during active COVID-19.

The chain couples TRBV6-5 to TRBJ1-6, with TRBD1 as a possible D gene (6 bases). This CDR3 spans 16 amino acids. Germline assignment: CDR1 MNHEY and CDR2 SVGAGI. The V and J ends lost 2 bases and 9 bases respectively, with 17 bases between them. The CDR3 region has the DNA TGTGCCAGCAGTTACCACAGGGACCTTCGGCCTTCACCCCTCCACTTT. It translates to CASSYHRDLRPSPLHF.

This clone has just one count. This chain uses TRBV27 with TRBJ2-7; a weak D match, TRBD2 (6 bases). The CDR3 contains 16 residues. Looked up from germline, CDR1 is MNHEY and CDR2 is SMNVEV (reference sequence). Between the trimmed V and J ends, which lost 4 bases and 6 bases, there was a span of 22 bases. The CDR3 DNA sequence: TGTGCCAGCAGTTCGTCCCAAACCGGAGGGGAACTCGAGCAGTACTTC. It translates to CASSSSQTGGELEQYF.

This clone appeared a few times. The chain couples TRBV28 to TRBJ2-7, with 8 nucleotides matching TRBD1. Germline loops: CDR1 MDHEN, CDR2 SYDVKM. The CDR3 has 14 amino acids. V trimming: 5 bases; J trimming: 0 bases; junction bases outside the gene matches: 3. CDR3 DNA sequence: TGTGCCAGCAGTAGGACAGGGAGCTCCTACGAGCAGTACTTC. Its protein product is CASSRTGSSYEQYF.

This clone was detected only once. The chain uses TRBV2 and TRBJ2-7; TRBD2 matches 8 bases. Germline CDR1 and CDR2: SNHLY and FYNNEI. CDR3 length: 16 amino acids. V dropped 0 bases and J dropped 1; count of bases not matched to a gene: 5. CDR3 loop: CASSEARGTRSYEQYF. In DNA form, the CDR3 reads TGTGCCAGCAGTGAAGCTCGGGGGACTAGATCCTACGAGCAGTACTTC.

V gene TRBV7-6 combines with J gene TRBJ2-7; the match to TRBD2 covers 10 bases. Germline CDR1 is SGHVS and CDR2 is FNYEAQ. V lost 1 base, J lost 7 bases, and 13 bases stayed unmatched. The CDR3 runs 17 residues. CDR3 DNA: TGTGCCAGCAGCTTAGTCGGCGGGGCTAGCGGGAGCAGTGAGCAGTACTTC. Protein: CASSLVGGASGSSEQYF.

This chain links TRBV7-3 with TRBJ2-4; TRBD2 might be the D (6 bases). Germline V gene sequence: CDR1 SGHTA, CDR2 FQGTGA. Trimming removed 4 bases at V and 8 bases at J, with 15 bases between. The CDR3 runs 14 residues. The CDR3 protein is CASSSGDGVDIQYF. The CDR3 DNA is TGTGCCAGCAGCTCGGGGGACGGGGTGGACATTCAGTACTTC. The variable domain in full, completed from reference TRBV7-3 and TRBJ2-4, reads GAGVSQTPSNKVTEKGKYVELRCDPISGHTALYWYRQSLGQGPEFLIYFQGTGAADDSGLPNDRFFAVRPEGSVSTLKIQRTERGDSAVYLCASSSGDGVDIQYFGAGTRLSVL.

The V call is TRBV6-6, the J call TRBJ1-6; D is ambiguous. The germline V gene encodes CDR1 MNHNY and CDR2 SVGAGI (reference sequence). This CDR3 has 15 residues. The ends were cut back, 0 bases at V and 11 bases at J, with 14 bases in the middle. The CDR3 region is CASSYSRGSEAPLHF. The CDR3 DNA reads TGTGCCAGCAGTTACTCGAGAGGCTCCGAGGCACCCCTCCACTTT.

The gene calls are TRBV4-1 and TRBJ2-5; no reliable D call. V lost 0 bases, J lost 0 bases, and 17 bases lay in between. This CDR3 spans 18 amino acids. Per germline, CDR1 MGHRA and CDR2 YSYEKL. In DNA form, the CDR3 reads TGCGCCAGCAGCCAAGATGAGATTGGGCGCCCGTACCAAGAGACCCAGTACTTC. It translates to CASSQDEIGRPYQETQYF.

V gene TRBV5-6 combines with J gene TRBJ2-3; 8 nucleotides align to TRBD2. V lost 2 bases, J lost 2 bases, and 4 bases stayed unmatched. The CDR3 is made up of 15 amino acids. Germline V CDR1 and CDR2: SGHDT, YYEEEE. The CDR3: CASSFGREVTDTQYF. The DNA of the CDR3 is TGTGCCAGCAGCTTTGGGCGGGAGGTCACAGATACGCAGTATTTT.

The chain links TRBV28 to TRBJ1-1; TRBD1 matches at 7 bases. CDR3 length: 14 amino acids. J lost 5 bases, V lost 4 bases, and 7 bases had no gene match. Germline values: CDR1 MDHEN, CDR2 SYDVKM. The CDR3 spells CASSSRGLTTEAFF. The CDR3 coding sequence is TGTGCCAGCAGTTCGAGGGGGCTCACAACTGAAGCTTTCTTT.

The chain carries TRBV30 and TRBJ2-7; D possibly corresponds to TRBD1 (5 bases). V lost 0 bases to trimming and J lost 3 bases, with 18 bases between them. Per the germline V gene, CDR1 is GTSNPN and CDR2 is SVGIG (reference sequence). The CDR3 spans 16 residues. The CDR3 sequence: CAWSVHPPRQLYEQYF. The CDR3 DNA sequence: TGTGCCTGGAGTGTACACCCCCCGCGACAGCTCTACGAGCAGTACTTC.

The genes are TRBV7-9 and TRBJ2-7, with a tentative D call TRBD2 (5 bases). V was cut by 1 base and J by 1 base, with 14 bases left in between. The CDR3 runs 16 residues. The germline gives CDR1 SEHNR, CDR2 FQNEAQ (reference sequence). The CDR3 nucleotides read TGTGCCAGCAGCTTAGATTTAGGACTGCGGTCCTACGAGCAGTACTTC. It encodes CASSLDLGLRSYEQYF. Together with reference TRBV7-9 and TRBJ2-7, the CDR3 gives the full variable domain: DTGVSQNPRHKITKRGQNVTFRCDPISEHNRLYWYRQTLGQGPEFLTYFQNEAQLEKSRLLSDRFSAERPKGSFSTLEIQRTEQGDSAMYLCASSLDLGLRSYEQYFGPGTRLTVT.

The V and J genes are TRBV6-2 or TRBV6-3 and TRBJ2-7, with 8 nucleotides matching TRBD2. Trimming cost V 6 bases and J 3 bases; bases outside gene matches: 7. CDR1 is MNHEY and CDR2 is SVGEGT in the germline V gene. The length of the CDR3 is 14 residues. This CDR3 reads CASSQAGANYEQYF. CDR3 nucleotide sequence: TGTGCCAGCAGCCAAGCGGGGGCGAACTACGAGCAGTACTTC.